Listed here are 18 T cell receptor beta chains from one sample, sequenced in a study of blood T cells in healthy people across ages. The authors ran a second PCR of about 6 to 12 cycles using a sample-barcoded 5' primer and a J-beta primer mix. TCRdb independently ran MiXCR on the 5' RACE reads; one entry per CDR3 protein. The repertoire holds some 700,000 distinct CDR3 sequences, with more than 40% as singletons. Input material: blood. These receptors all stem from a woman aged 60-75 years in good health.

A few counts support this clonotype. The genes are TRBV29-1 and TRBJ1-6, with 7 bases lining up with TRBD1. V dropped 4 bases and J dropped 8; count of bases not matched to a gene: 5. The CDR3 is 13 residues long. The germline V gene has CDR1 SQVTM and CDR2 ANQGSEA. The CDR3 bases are TGCAGCGTTGCTCTGGACAGGTATTCACCCCTCCACTTT. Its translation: CSVALDRYSPLHF.

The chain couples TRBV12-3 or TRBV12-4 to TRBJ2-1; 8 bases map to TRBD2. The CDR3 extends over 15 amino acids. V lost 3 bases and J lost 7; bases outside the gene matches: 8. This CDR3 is CASSFTGGAGNEQFF. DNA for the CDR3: TGTGCCAGCAGTTTTACCGGGGGGGCTGGGAATGAGCAGTTCTTC.

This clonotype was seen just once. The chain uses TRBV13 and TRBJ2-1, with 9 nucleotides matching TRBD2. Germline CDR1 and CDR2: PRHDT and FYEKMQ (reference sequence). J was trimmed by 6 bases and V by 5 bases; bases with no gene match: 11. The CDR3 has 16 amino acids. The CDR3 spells CASSPPLAGLCNEQFF. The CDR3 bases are TGTGCCAGCAGCCCACCGCTAGCGGGACTTTGCAATGAGCAGTTCTTC.

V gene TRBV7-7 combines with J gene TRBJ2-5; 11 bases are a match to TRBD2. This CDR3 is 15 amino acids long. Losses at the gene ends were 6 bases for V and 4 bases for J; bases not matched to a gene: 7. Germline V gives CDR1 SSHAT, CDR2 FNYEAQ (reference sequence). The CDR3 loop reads CASSMTSGVSETQYF. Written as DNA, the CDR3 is TGTGCCAGCAGTATGACTAGCGGGGTATCAGAGACCCAGTACTTC.

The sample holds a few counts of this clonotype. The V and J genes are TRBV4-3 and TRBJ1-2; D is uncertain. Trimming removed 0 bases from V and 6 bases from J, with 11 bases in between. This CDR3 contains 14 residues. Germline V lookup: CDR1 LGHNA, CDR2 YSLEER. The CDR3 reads CASSQDVAVDGYTF. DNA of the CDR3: TGCGCCAGCAGCCAAGATGTTGCAGTAGATGGCTACACCTTC.

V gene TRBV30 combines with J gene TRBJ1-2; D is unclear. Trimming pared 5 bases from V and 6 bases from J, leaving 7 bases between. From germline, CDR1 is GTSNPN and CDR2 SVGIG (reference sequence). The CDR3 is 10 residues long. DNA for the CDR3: TGTGCCTGGTTGACAAATGGCTACACCTTC. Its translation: CAWLTNGYTF.

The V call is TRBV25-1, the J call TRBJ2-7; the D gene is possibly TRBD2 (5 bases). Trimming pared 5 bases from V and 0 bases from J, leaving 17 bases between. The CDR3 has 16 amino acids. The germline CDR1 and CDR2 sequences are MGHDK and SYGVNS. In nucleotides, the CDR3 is TGTGCCAGCAGTCCCCCCGGGGTCCGCAGCTCCTACGAGCAGTACTTC. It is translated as CASSPPGVRSSYEQYF.

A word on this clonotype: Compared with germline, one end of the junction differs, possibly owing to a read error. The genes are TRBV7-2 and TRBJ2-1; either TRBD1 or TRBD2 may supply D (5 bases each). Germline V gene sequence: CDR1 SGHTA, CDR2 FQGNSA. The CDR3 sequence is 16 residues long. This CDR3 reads CACSFSRGPGYNEQFF. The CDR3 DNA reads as TGTGCCTGCAGCTTTAGTCGGGGACCGGGTTACAATGAGCAGTTCTTC.

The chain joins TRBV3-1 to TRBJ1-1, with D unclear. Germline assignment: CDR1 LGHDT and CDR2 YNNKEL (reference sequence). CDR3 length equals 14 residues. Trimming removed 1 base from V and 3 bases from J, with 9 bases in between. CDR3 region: CASSQVRGDTEAFF. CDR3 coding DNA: TGTGCCAGCAGCCAAGTTCGGGGAGACACTGAAGCTTTCTTT.

The CDR3 loop reads CSVCDPGGEAFF. The CDR3 nucleotides read TGCAGCGTTTGCGACCCAGGGGGTGAAGCTTTCTTT. The chain employs TRBV29-1 and TRBJ1-1; TRBD1 matches 7 bases. The CDR3 has 12 residues. Germline V gene lookup returns CDR1 SQVTM and CDR2 ANQGSEA. Germline trimming cut 5 bases from V and 7 bases from J; bases unmatched to any gene: 7.

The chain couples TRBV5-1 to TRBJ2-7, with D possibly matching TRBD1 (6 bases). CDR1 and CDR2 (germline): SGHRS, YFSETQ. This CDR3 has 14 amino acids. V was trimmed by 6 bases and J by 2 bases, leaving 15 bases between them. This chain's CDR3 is CASIPDRHPYEQYF. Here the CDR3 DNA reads TGCGCCAGCATCCCGGACAGACATCCCTACGAGCAGTACTTC.

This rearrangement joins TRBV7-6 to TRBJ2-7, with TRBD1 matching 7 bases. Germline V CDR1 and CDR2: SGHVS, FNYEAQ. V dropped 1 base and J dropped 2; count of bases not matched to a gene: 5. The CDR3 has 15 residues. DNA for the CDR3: TGTGCCAGCAGCTTAGAGCCAGGGGGTCCCTACGAGCAGTACTTC. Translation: CASSLEPGGPYEQYF.

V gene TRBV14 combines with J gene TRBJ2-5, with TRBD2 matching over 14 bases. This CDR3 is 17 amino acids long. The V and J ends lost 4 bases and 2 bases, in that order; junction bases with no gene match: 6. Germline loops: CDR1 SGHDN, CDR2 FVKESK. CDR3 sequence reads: CASSPGLAGVLQETQYF. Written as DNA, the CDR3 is TGTGCCAGCAGCCCGGGACTAGCGGGGGTACTTCAAGAGACCCAGTACTTC.

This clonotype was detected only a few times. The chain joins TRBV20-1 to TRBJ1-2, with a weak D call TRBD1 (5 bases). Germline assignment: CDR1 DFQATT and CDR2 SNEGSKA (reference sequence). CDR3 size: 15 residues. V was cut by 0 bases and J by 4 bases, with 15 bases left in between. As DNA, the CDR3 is TGCAGTGCTAGAGATAGGAGCGACAGCTTCTATGGCTACACCTTC. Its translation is CSARDRSDSFYGYTF.

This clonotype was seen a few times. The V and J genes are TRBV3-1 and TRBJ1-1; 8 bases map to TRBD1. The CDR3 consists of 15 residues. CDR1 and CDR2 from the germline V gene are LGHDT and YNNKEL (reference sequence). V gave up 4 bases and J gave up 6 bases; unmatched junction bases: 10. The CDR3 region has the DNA TGTGCCAGCAGCCTTTTTGGACAGGGCTCCCCTGAAGCTTTCTTT. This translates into CASSLFGQGSPEAFF. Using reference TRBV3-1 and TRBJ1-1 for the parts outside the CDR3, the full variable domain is DTAVSQTPKYLVTQMGNDKSIKCEQNLGHDTMYWYKQDSKKFLKIMFSYNNKELIINETVPNRFSPKSPDKAHLNLHINSLELGDSAVYFCASSLFGQGSPEAFFGQGTRLTVV.

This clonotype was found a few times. CDR3 residues: CASSYSPLAGNNEQYF. The CDR3 DNA reads TGTGCCAGCAGTTACTCTCCGCTAGCGGGGAACAATGAGCAGTACTTC. The chain uses TRBV6-5 and TRBJ2-7; 9 bases are a match to TRBD2. The CDR3 is 16 amino acids. V lost 0 bases to trimming and J lost 7 bases; unmatched junction nucleotides: 10. Germline-derived CDR1 and CDR2 are MNHEY and SVGAGI.

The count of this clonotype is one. CDR3 bases: TGCAGCGCCGGCCCCGGCCAAGAGACCCAGTACTTC. This sequence encodes CSAGPGQETQYF. The V gene is TRBV29-1, the J gene TRBJ2-5, with unresolved D. CDR3 size: 12 residues. The germline CDR1 and CDR2 sequences are SQVTM and ANQGSEA. V dropped 7 bases and J dropped 1 base, with 10 bases sitting between them.

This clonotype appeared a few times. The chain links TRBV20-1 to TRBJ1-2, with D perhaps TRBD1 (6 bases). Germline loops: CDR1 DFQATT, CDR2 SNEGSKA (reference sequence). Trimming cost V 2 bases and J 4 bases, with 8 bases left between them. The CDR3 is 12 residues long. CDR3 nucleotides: TGCAGTGCTAGACCGACAGGCTATGGCTACACCTTC. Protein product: CSARPTGYGYTF.